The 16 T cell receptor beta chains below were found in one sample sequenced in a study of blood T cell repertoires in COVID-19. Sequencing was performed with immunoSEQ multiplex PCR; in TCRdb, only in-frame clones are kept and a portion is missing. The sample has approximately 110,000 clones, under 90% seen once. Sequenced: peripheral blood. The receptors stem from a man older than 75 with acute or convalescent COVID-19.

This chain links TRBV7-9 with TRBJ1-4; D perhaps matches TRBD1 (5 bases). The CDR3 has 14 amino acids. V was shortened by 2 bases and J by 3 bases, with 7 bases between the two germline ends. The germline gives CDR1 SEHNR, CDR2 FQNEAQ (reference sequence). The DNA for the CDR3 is TGTGCCAGCAGCTTAAGGGGCTCTAATGAAAAACTGTTTTTT. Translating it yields CASSLRGSNEKLFF.

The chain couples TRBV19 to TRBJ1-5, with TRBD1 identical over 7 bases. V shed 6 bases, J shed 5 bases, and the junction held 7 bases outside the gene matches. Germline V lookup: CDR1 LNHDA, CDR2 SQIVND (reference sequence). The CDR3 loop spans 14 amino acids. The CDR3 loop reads CASSRDSSDQPQHF. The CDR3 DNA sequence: TGTGCCAGTAGCCGGGACAGTTCAGATCAGCCCCAGCATTTT.

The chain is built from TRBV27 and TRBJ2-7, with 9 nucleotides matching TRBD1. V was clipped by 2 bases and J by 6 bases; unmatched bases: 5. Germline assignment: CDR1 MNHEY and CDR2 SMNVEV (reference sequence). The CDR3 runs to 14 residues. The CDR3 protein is CASSLRTGETEQYF. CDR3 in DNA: TGTGCCAGCAGTTTAAGGACAGGGGAGACCGAGCAGTACTTC.

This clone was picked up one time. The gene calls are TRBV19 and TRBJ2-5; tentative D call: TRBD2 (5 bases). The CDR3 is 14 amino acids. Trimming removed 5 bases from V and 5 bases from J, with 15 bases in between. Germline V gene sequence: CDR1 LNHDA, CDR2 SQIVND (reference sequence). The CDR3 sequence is CASSPGKGRETQYF. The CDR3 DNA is TGTGCCAGTAGTCCGGGGAAGGGTAGGGAGACCCAGTACTTC.

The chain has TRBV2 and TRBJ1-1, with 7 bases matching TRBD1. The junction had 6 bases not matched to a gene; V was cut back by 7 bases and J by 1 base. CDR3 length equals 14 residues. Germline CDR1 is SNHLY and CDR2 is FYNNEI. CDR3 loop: CASKVTGKNTEAFF. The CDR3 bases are TGTGCCAGCAAAGTGACAGGGAAGAACACTGAAGCTTTCTTT. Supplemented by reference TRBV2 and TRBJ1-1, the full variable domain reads EPEVTQTPSHQVTQMGQEVILRCVPISNHLYFYWYRQILGQKVEFLVSFYNNEISEKSEIFDDQFSVERPDGSNFTLKIRSTKLEDSAMYFCASKVTGKNTEAFFGQGTRLTVV.

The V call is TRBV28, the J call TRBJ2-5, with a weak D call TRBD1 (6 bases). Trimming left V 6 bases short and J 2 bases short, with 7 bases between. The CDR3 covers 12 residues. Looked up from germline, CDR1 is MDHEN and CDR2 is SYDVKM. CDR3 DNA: TGTGCCAGCAGAACAGGGCAAGAGACCCAGTACTTC. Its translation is CASRTGQETQYF.

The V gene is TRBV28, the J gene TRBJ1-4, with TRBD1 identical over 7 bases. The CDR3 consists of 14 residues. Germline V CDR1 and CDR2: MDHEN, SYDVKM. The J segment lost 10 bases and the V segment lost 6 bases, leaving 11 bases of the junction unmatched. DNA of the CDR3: TGTGCCAGCAGCGCCAGGGGGGTTTTTGTAAAACTGTTTTTT. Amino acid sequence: CASSARGVFVKLFF.

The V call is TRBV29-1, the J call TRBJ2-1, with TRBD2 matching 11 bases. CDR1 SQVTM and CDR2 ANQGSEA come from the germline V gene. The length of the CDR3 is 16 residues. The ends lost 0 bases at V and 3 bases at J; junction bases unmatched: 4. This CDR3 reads CSVEELAGGIYNEQFF. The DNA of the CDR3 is TGCAGCGTTGAAGAGTTAGCGGGAGGGATCTACAATGAGCAGTTCTTC.

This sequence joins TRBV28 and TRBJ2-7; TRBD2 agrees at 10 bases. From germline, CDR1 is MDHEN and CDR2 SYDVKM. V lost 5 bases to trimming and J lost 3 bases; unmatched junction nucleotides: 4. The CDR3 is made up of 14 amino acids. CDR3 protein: CASSASGSNYEQYF. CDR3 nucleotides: TGTGCCAGCAGTGCTAGCGGGAGTAACTACGAGCAGTACTTC.

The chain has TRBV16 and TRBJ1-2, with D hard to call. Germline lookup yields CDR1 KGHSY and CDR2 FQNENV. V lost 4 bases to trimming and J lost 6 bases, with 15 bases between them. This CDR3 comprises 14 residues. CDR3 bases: TGTGCCAGCAGCCTCCTCGAGGGCAAGGATGGCTACACCTTC. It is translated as CASSLLEGKDGYTF. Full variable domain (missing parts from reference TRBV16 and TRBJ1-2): GEEVAQTPKHLVRGEGQKAKLYCAPIKGHSYVFWYQQVLKNEFKFLISFQNENVFDETGMPKERFSAKCLPNSPCSLEIQATKLEDSAVYFCASSLLEGKDGYTFGSGTRLTVV.

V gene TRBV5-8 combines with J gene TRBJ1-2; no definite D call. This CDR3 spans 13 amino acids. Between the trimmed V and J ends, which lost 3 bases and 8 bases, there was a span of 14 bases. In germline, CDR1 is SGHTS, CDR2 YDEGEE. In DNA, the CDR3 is TGTGCCAGCAGCTCTACCGGGTTACGGGGCTACACCTTC. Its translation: CASSSTGLRGYTF.

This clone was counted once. This chain's CDR3 is CAISVDRPPGNTEAFF. The CDR3 DNA sequence: TGTGCCATCAGTGTGGACAGGCCCCCCGGGAACACTGAAGCTTTCTTT. V gene TRBV10-3 combines with J gene TRBJ1-1; TRBD1 matches at 7 bases. The CDR3 runs 16 residues. Germline lookup yields CDR1 ENHRY and CDR2 SYGVKD. After removal of 4 bases from V and 1 base from J, the junction contained 9 bases not matched to a gene.

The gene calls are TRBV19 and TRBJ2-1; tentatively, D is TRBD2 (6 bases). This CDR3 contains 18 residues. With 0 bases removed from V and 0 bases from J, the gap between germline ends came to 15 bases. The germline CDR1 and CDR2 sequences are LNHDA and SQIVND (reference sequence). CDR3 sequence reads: CASSIDLLAPSSYNEQFF. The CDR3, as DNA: TGTGCCAGTAGTATAGACCTTCTAGCGCCGAGCTCCTACAATGAGCAGTTCTTC.

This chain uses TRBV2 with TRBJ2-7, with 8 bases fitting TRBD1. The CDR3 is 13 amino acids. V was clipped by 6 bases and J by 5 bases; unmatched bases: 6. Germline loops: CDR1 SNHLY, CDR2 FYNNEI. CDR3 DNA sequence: TGTGCCAGCAGAATGGACAGGGAGGACGAGCAGTACTTC. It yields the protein CASRMDREDEQYF.

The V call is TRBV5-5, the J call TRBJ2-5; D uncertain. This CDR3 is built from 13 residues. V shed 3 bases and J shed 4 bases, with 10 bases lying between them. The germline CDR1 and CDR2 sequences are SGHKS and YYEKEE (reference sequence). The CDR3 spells CASSSISPETQYF. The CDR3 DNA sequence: TGTGCCAGCAGCTCCATAAGCCCAGAGACCCAGTACTTC. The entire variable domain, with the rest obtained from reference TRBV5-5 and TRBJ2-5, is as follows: DAGVTQSPTHLIKTRGQQVTLRCSPISGHKSVSWYQQVLGQGPQFIFQYYEKEERGRGNFPDRFSARQFPNYSSELNVNALLLGDSALYLCASSSISPETQYFGPGTRLLVL.

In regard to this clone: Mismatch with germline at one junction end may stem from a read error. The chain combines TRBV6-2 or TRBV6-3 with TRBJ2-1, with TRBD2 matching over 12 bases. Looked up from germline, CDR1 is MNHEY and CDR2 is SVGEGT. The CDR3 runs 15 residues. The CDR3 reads CASSWTSGVYNGQFF. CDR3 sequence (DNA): TGTGCCAGCAGTTGGACTAGCGGGGTGTACAATGGGCAGTTCTTC.